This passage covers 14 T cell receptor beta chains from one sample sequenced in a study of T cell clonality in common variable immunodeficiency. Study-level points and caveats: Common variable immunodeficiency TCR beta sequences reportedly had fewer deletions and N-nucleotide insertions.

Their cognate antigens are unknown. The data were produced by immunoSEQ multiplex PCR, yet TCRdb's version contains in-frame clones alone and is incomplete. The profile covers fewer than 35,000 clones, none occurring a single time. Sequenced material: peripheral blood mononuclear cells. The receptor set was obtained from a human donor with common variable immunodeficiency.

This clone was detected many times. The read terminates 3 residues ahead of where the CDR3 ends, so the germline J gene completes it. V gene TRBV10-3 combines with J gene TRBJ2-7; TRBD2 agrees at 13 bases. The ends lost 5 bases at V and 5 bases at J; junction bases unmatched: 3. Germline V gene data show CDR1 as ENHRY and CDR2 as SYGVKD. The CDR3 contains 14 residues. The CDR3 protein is CAISYGTSGDEQYF. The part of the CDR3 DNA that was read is TGTGCCATCAGTTACGGGACTAGCGGGGACGAG.

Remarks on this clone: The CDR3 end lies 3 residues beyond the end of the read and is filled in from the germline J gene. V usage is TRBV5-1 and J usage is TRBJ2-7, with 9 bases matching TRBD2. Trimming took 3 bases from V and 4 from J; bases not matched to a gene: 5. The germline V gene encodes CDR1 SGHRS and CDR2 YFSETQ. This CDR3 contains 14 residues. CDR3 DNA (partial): TGCGCCAGCAGCTCTGGCGGGGGGGCGTACGAG. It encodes CASSSGGGAYE. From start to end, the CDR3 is CASSSGGGAYEQYF.

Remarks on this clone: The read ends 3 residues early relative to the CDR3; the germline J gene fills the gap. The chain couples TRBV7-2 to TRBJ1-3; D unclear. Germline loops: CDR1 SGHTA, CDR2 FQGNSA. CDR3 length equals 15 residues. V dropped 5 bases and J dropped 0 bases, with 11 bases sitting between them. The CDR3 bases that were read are TGTGCCAGCAGCCCAGTGAGAGACTCTGGAAACACC. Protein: CASSPVRDSGNT. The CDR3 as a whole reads CASSPVRDSGNTIYF.

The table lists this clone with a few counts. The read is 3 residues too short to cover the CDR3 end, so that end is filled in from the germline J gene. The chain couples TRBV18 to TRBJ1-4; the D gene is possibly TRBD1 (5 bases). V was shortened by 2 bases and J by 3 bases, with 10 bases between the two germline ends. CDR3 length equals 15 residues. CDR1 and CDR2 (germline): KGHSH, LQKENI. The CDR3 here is CASSPLQGPNEKLFF. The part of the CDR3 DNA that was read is TGTGCCAGCTCACCATTGCAGGGTCCTAATGAAAAA.

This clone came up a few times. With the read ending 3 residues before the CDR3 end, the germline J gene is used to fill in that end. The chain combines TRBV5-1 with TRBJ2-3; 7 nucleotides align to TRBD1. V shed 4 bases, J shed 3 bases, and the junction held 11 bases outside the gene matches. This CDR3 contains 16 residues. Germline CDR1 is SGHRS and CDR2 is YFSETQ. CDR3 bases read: TGCGCCAGCAGCGCGTTCCGGGACAGTGGTACAGATACG. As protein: CASSAFRDSGTDT. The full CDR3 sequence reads CASSAFRDSGTDTQYF.

Incomplete CDR3 DNA: TGTGCCAGCAGCTTAAGAGTTGGGCGTTCCACTGAA. This sequence encodes CASSLRVGRSTE. The whole CDR3 region reads CASSLRVGRSTEAFF. The chain recombines TRBV11-3 with TRBJ1-1; D remains unclear. Read sequence stops 3 residues before the CDR3 end, and the germline J gene provides the missing end. This CDR3 is 15 amino acids long. The germline V and J ends were trimmed by 2 bases and 4 bases, with 14 bases remaining between them. Germline CDR1 and CDR2: SGHNT and YENEEA.

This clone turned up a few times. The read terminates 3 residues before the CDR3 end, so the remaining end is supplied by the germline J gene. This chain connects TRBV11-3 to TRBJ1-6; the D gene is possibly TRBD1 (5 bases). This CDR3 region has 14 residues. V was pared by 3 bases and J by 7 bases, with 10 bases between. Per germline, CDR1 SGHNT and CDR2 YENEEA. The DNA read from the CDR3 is TGTGCCAGCAGCTTTGGGCAGGGAAATTCACCC. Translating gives CASSFGQGNSP. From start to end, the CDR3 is CASSFGQGNSPLHF. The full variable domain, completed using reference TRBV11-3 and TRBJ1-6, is EAGVVQSPRYKIIEKKQPVAFWCNPISGHNTLYWYLQNLGQGPELLIRYENEEAVDDSQLPKDRFSAERLKGVDSTLKIQPAELGDSAVYLCASSFGQGNSPLHFGNGTRLTVT.

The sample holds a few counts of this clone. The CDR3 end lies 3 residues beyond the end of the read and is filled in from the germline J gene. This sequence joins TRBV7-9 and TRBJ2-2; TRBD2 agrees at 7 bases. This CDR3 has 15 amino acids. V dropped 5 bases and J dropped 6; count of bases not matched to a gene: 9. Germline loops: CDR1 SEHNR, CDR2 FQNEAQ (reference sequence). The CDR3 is CASSLTGGFSGELFF. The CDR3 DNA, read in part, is TGTGCCAGCAGCCTGACGGGGGGTTTTTCCGGGGAG.

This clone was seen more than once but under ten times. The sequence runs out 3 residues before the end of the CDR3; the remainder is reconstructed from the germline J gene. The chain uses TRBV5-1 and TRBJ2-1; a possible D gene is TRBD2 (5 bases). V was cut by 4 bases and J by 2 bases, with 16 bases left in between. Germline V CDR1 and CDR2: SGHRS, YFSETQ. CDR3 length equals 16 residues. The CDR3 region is CASSLRRVITYNEQFF. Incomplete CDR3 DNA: TGCGCCAGCAGCCTCAGGCGGGTTATCACCTACAATGAG.

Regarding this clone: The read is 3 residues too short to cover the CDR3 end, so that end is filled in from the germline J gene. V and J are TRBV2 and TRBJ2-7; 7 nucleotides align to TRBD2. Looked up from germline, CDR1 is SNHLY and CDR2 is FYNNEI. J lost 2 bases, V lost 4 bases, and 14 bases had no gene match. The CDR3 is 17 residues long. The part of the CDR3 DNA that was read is TGTGCCAGCAGTGGGGGGGGGAGGGGCGGGGAGACCTACGAG. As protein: CASSGGGRGGETYE. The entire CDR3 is CASSGGGRGGETYEQYF. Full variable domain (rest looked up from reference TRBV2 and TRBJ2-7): EPEVTQTPSHQVTQMGQEVILRCVPISNHLYFYWYRQILGQKVEFLVSFYNNEISEKSEIFDDQFSVERPDGSNFTLKIRSTKLEDSAMYFCASSGGGRGGETYEQYFGPGTRLTVT.

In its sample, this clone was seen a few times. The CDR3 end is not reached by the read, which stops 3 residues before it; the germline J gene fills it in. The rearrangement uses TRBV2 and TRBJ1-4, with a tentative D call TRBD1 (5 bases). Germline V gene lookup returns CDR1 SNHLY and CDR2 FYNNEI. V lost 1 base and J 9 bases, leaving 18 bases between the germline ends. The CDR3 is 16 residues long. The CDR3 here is CASSEGRVGQGKKLFF. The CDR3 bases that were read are TGTGCCAGCAGTGAAGGGAGGGTCGGTCAGGGAAAAAAA.

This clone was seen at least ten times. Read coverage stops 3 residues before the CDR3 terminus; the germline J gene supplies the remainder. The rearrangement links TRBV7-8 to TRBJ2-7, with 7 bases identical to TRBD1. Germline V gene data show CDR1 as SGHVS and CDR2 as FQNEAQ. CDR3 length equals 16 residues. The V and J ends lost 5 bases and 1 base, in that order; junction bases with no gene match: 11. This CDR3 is CASSRRQGQISYEQYF. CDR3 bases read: TGTGCCAGCAGCCGGCGACAGGGCCAAATATCCTACGAG.

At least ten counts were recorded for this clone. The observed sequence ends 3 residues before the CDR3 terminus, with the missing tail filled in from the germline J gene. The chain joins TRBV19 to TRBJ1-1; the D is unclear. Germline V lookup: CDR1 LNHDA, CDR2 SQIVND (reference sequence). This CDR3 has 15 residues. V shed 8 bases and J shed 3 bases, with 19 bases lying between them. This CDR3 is CASRNPRQAHTEAFF. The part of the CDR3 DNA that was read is TGTGCCAGTCGTAATCCCAGGCAGGCTCACACTGAA.

The sequenced part of the CDR3 DNA is TGTGCCACCCCGGGTGATTGGCGGGGGACGTCCTACGAG. Protein: CATPGDWRGTSYE. The CDR3 reads in full as CATPGDWRGTSYEQYF. The chain uses TRBV6-4 and TRBJ2-7; the match to TRBD2 covers 7 bases. The sequenced fragment ends 3 residues before the CDR3 boundary, so the rest is inferred from the germline J gene. This CDR3 comprises 16 residues. With 10 bases clipped from V and 1 base from J, the junction kept 16 bases outside the gene matches. Germline V CDR1 and CDR2: MRHNA, SNTAGT.